A single TCR beta chain is shown here with its context. Its antigen is currently unknown. The source of the sample is a study of vaccination and CD4 T cells after COVID-19. Stated treatment: roughly 11-day PBMC culture with coronavirus spike peptide pools or control peptides (ViraFEST assay). The authors swapped half the medium for fresh IL-2 medium on days 3 and 7. Cultured CD4+ T cell DNA underwent sequencing with the Oncomine TCR Beta short-read assay. TCRdb fed the PCR reads into MiXCR, producing one record per CDR3 protein. The sample shows 9,000 to 15,000 distinct CDR3 sequences, approximately 53% of them seen only once. With 6 bases removed from V and 3 bases from J, the gap between germline ends came to 20 bases. This CDR3 is 16 amino acids long. Germline V gene sequence: CDR1 MNHEY, CDR2 SVGAGI.

The material sequenced was CD4+ T cells from blood, cultured in vitro. The TCR was taken from a human donor who had recovered from COVID-19. The chain links TRBV6-5 to TRBJ1-1; unclear D gene. CDR3 residues: CASSYATNLRDTEAFF. CDR3 in DNA: TGTGCCAGCAGCTACGCCACGAATTTAAGGGACACTGAAGCTTTCTTT.